The clone carrying this TCR beta chain was seen a few times. The antigen remains unidentified. Gene names follow the mouse nomenclature. From the germline J gene comes the end of the CDR3, since the read stops 4 residues before it. The data originate from a study of CD8+ T cells in alopecia areata. Turning to the study itself: C3H/HeJ graft donors with spontaneous alopecia, aged roughly 6-13 months, supplied skin that was transplanted onto female C3H/HeJ mice aged about 7-11 weeks.

TCR sequencing used cDNA made by reverse transcription of extracted RNA. The table came from immunoSEQ multiplex PCR; TCRdb's copy has only in-frame clones and leaves some out. There are over 100,000 clones in the sample, none observed a single time. The V gene's germline CDR1 is NNHDY and CDR2 SYVADS. This CDR3 comprises 15 residues. Trimming took 0 bases from V and 0 from J, leaving 9 bases between them. Findings of the study overall: TCRs were shared less clearly across patients than in mice, possibly for HLA-related reasons. Affected scalp, especially in alopecia totalis/universalis, had a higher clonality than normal scalp did.

The rearrangement uses TRBV13-3 and TRBJ1-1; D is perhaps TRBD1 (5 bases). The clonotype comes from a C3H/HeJ mouse with alopecia areata. MHC haplotype of the strain: H2-k. The specimen sequenced was lesional skin. The DNA read from the CDR3 is TGTGCCAGCAGTGATGGACAGAGGGAGAACACA. Its translation is CASSDGQRENT. The whole CDR3 protein reads CASSDGQRENTEVFF.